A single sample is the source of the 10 T cell receptor beta chains below, sequenced in a study of neoadjuvant anti-PD-1 for oral cavity cancer. Produced via immunoSEQ multiplex PCR; TCRdb's table is partial and in-frame only. The table has around 5,700 clones, about three fifths seen once. This specimen was tumor tissue, taken before nivolumab (anti-PD-1) treatment. The receptor set was obtained from a person aged 40 to 85 with oral cavity squamous cell carcinoma.

The chain recombines TRBV19 with TRBJ2-6, with D perhaps matching TRBD1 (5 bases). CDR1 and CDR2 (germline): LNHDA, SQIVND (reference sequence). The V end lost 4 bases, the J end lost 0 bases, and 19 bases lay between the germline ends. This CDR3 comprises 19 residues. The CDR3 DNA is TGTGCCAGTAGTAACGTAGGACAACTTCTCTCCTCTGGGGCCAACGTCCTGACTTTC. Protein: CASSNVGQLLSSGANVLTF.

The J gene is TRBJ2-1, the V gene TRBV27, with D maybe TRBD1 (6 bases). There are 16 residues in the CDR3. Per germline, CDR1 MNHEY and CDR2 SMNVEV (reference sequence). V lost 0 bases and J 1 base, leaving 10 bases between the germline ends. This CDR3 reads CASSLSGRGSYNEQFF. The CDR3 coding sequence is TGTGCCAGCAGTTTATCCGGCAGGGGATCCTACAATGAGCAGTTCTTC.

The genes are TRBV7-8 and TRBJ1-1; D not resolved. From germline, CDR1 is SGHVS and CDR2 FQNEAQ. CDR3 length: 18 amino acids. V was shortened by 2 bases and J by 0 bases, with 19 bases between the two germline ends. The chain's CDR3 is CASSLYFSGRLLNTEAFF. The CDR3, as DNA: TGTGCCAGCAGCTTATATTTTTCAGGTCGATTATTGAACACTGAAGCTTTCTTT.

The chain uses TRBV7-3 and TRBJ1-6; the D is unclear. Per germline, CDR1 SGHTA and CDR2 FQGTGA. The CDR3 loop spans 15 amino acids. Trimming stripped 5 bases from V and 6 bases from J, with 14 bases between. The CDR3 bases are TGTGCCAGCAGCCCATCGGCAGCTCTTAATTCACCCCTCCACTTT. It translates to CASSPSAALNSPLHF.

The V and J genes are TRBV14 and TRBJ2-5; D possibly uses TRBD1 or TRBD2 (5 bases each). With 4 bases removed from V and 7 bases from J, the gap between germline ends came to 22 bases. CDR1 and CDR2 from the germline V gene are SGHDN and FVKESK. The CDR3 is 16 amino acids. CDR3 in DNA: TGTGCCAGCAGCCGGGGGTGGCGGGCAGCCATGGGGACCCAGTACTTC. Amino acids: CASSRGWRAAMGTQYF.

The V call is TRBV5-8, the J call TRBJ2-4; D not certain. The V gene's germline CDR1 is SGHTS and CDR2 YDEGEE. V shed 2 bases and J shed 9 bases, with 6 bases lying between them. The CDR3 contains 11 residues. Here the CDR3 reads CASSFPPIQYF. DNA of the CDR3: TGTGCCAGCAGCTTTCCTCCCATTCAGTACTTC.

The rearrangement uses TRBV7-9 and TRBJ1-3; TRBD1 might be the D (6 bases). Germline assignment: CDR1 SEHNR and CDR2 FQNEAQ (reference sequence). The CDR3 is 14 amino acids. Trimming left V 5 bases short and J 9 bases short, with 17 bases between. This CDR3 reads CASSPGGPVFTIYF. CDR3 DNA: TGTGCCAGCAGCCCGGGGGGCCCGGTCTTCACCATATATTTT.

This chain connects TRBV9 to TRBJ2-3; the match to TRBD1 covers 7 bases. The CDR3 is made up of 15 amino acids. V lost 0 bases, J lost 4 bases, and 5 bases stayed unmatched. Germline V gene data show CDR1 as SGDLS and CDR2 as YYNGEE. Here the CDR3 reads CASSVEGAMADTQYF. The CDR3 DNA follows: TGTGCCAGCAGCGTAGAGGGGGCGATGGCAGATACGCAGTATTTT.

Here the CDR3 reads CASSLASAGGNTGELFF. CDR3 in DNA: TGCGCCAGCAGCTTGGCCTCCGCGGGGGGGAACACCGGGGAGCTGTTTTTT. V and J are TRBV5-1 and TRBJ2-2; 8 bases line up with TRBD2. Germline V CDR1 and CDR2: SGHRS, YFSETQ. The CDR3 consists of 17 residues. V trimming: 0 bases; J trimming: 1 base; junction bases outside the gene matches: 5.

The gene calls are TRBV9 and TRBJ2-5; D is unresolved. This CDR3 has 14 amino acids. Looked up from germline, CDR1 is SGDLS and CDR2 is YYNGEE. V dropped 3 bases and J dropped 4 bases, with 13 bases sitting between them. Written as DNA, the CDR3 is TGTGCCAGCAGCGGAAATTTCATGGGAGAGACCCAGTACTTC. Translated, it gives CASSGNFMGETQYF.